One and the same sample provided the 18 T cell receptor delta chains below, sequenced in a study of gamma-delta chains in newborns, infants, children. TCRdb reprocessed the reads using CATT. Of about 3,800 delta-chain clones listed, approximately 0.6% are singletons. Sequencing was done on a sample of blood. The receptors derive from a child who was a newborn, infant or young child, either healthy, febrile or measles-vaccinated (not recorded which).

Concerning this clone itself: A far larger clone lies a single base away; this is likely a read error. J is TRDJ2 and V is TRDV2, with 8 nucleotides matching TRDD3. V dropped 2 bases and J dropped 3; count of bases not matched to a gene: 4. Germline CDR1 reads GEAIGNYY; CDR2 reads EKD. There are 15 residues in the CDR3. CDR3: CACDILGALTAQLFF. In DNA, the CDR3 is TGTGCCTGTGACATACTGGGGGCCCTGACAGCACAACTCTTCTTT.

Remarks on this clone: The protein TCRdb gives is from a much larger clone and does not agree with this DNA's translation at residue 10, likely a read error; the protein shown here comes from the DNA. Different DNA sequences within this sample yield the same CDR3. The rearrangement links TRDV2 to TRDJ3, with 9 nucleotides matching TRDD3. J was trimmed by 2 bases and V by 0 bases; bases with no gene match: 4. Germline V gene sequence: CDR1 GEAIGNYY, CDR2 EKD. CDR3 length: 18 amino acids. The CDR3 DNA reads as TGTGCCTGTGACACCGGGGGATACAGCCCCTGGGACACCCGACAGATGTTTTTC. This encodes CACDTGGYSPWDTRQMFF.

In its sample, this clone was seen a few times. Translating this DNA gives a protein that differs at residue 16 from the TCRdb one, which belongs to a much larger clone; a read error is likely, and the protein shown is this translation. The DNA of the CDR3 is TGTGCCTGTGACACCGCCTGGGAGAGCTCCTGGGACACCCGACAGACGTTTTTC. Residues: CACDTAWESSWDTRQTFF. This chain connects TRDV2 to TRDJ3, with D maybe TRDD3 (5 bases). Germline V gene lookup returns CDR1 GEAIGNYY and CDR2 EKD. The CDR3 runs to 18 residues.

The chain recombines TRDV1 with TRDJ2, with TRDD3 identical over 10 bases. The J segment lost 0 bases and the V segment lost 3 bases, leaving 10 bases of the junction unmatched. Germline V gene data show CDR1 as TSWWSYY and CDR2 as QGS. The CDR3 runs to 19 residues. The CDR3: CALGDPFLTGGSLTAQLFF. CDR3 bases: TGTGCTCTTGGGGACCCTTTCCTAACTGGGGGATCTTTGACAGCACAACTCTTCTTT.

Of note for this clone: This DNA translates differently at residue 10 from the TCRdb protein, which is that of a much larger clone; a read error is likely, and the protein shown is the DNA's own translation. The chain has TRDV2 and TRDJ3; the match to TRDD3 covers 9 bases. This CDR3 comprises 17 residues. J gave up 5 bases and V 0 bases, and 4 bases lay outside the gene matches. In germline, CDR1 is GEAIGNYY, CDR2 EKD. The CDR3 coding sequence is TGTGCCTGTGACACCTGGGGGATATCCCGGGACACCCGACAGATGTTTTTC. Protein: CACDTWGISRDTRQMFF.

About this clone: Relative to the germline gene, one junction end is altered; a read error may explain this. The same CDR3 arises from other DNA sequences in this sample as well. V is TRDV2 and J is TRDJ1, with 11 bases that match TRDD3. The germline V gene has CDR1 GEAIGNYY and CDR2 EKD. This CDR3 is 15 amino acids long. This CDR3 is CACDTGSLGDTKLIF. In nucleotides, the CDR3 is TGCGCCTGTGACACGGGAAGCCTGGGGGATACAAAACTCATCTTT.

By frequency in the sample, this clone is medium-sized. Other DNA sequences in the same sample also yield this CDR3. CDR3 nucleotides: TGTGCCTGTGACACCGGAACTGGGGGATACGCGTACTCCTGGGACACCCGACAGATGTTTTTC. As protein: CACDTGTGGYAYSWDTRQMFF. This chain uses TRDV2 with TRDJ3; 13 positions match TRDD3. The CDR3 totals 21 residues. CDR1 GEAIGNYY and CDR2 EKD come from the germline V gene. The ends lost 0 bases at V and 0 bases at J; junction bases unmatched: 7.

This clone was seen a few times. The protein TCRdb gives is from a much larger clone and does not agree with this DNA's translation at residue 5, likely a read error; the protein shown here comes from the DNA. The chain couples TRDV2 to TRDJ3, with 9 nucleotides matching TRDD3. V was pared by 3 bases and J by 0 bases, with 8 bases of the junction left unmatched. Germline V CDR1 and CDR2: GEAIGNYY, EKD. CDR3 size: 19 residues. CDR3: CACDCTGGPSSWDTRQMFF. The CDR3 DNA sequence: TGTGCCTGTGACTGTACTGGGGGACCAAGCTCCTGGGACACCCGACAGATGTTTTTC.

Comments on this clone: TCRdb's listed protein matches a much larger clone and diverges from this DNA's translation at residue 5, likely through a read error; the protein shown comes from the DNA. The rearrangement joins TRDV2 to TRDJ1, with 8 bases fitting TRDD3. Unmatched junction bases numbered 7, after V lost 3 bases and J lost 2 bases. The CDR3 covers 15 residues. Germline assignment: CDR1 GEAIGNYY and CDR2 EKD. The CDR3 loop is CACDAGIRWTDKLIF. The CDR3 nucleotides read TGTGCCTGTGACGCCGGGATACGCTGGACCGATAAACTCATCTTT.

With respect to this clone: TCRdb has a much larger clone's protein, which differs at residue 3 from the translation of this DNA, likely because of a read error; what is shown is the protein translated from the DNA. V gene TRDV2 combines with J gene TRDJ1; TRDD3 matches at 8 bases. This CDR3 region has 17 residues. Germline V gene sequence: CDR1 GEAIGNYY, CDR2 EKD. The CDR3 sequence is CARDKSTGGPYTDKLIF. The DNA for the CDR3 is TGTGCCCGTGACAAAAGTACTGGGGGTCCCTACACCGATAAACTCATCTTT.

A note on this clone: TCRdb lists a protein that is different at residue 11 from the translated DNA; the protein given here uses the DNA translation. V gene TRDV2 combines with J gene TRDJ3, with 12 bases matching TRDD3. The CDR3 extends over 19 amino acids. V shed 3 bases, J shed 3 bases, and the junction held 8 bases outside the gene matches. CDR1 is GEAIGNYY, CDR2 EKD, per germline. The CDR3 protein is CACDFVLGDTIWDTRQMFF. The CDR3 DNA is TGTGCCTGTGACTTTGTACTGGGGGATACAATCTGGGACACCCGACAGATGTTTTTC.

This clone has more than one count but fewer than ten. The junction and the germline gene differ at one end; a read error may be behind it. The genes are TRDV2 and TRDJ3, with D maybe TRDD3 (6 bases). There are 17 residues in the CDR3. The germline V gene encodes CDR1 GEAIGNYY and CDR2 EKD. Written as DNA, the CDR3 is TGTGCCTGTGACGCCGGGGGGAGCTCCTGGGGCACCCGACAGATGTTTTTC. It is translated as CACDAGGSSWGTRQMFF.

This clone was observed a few times. TCRdb attributes to this sequence the protein of a much larger clone, which differs from the DNA translation at residue 12; a read error is likely, and the protein displayed is translated from the DNA. This rearrangement joins TRDV2 to TRDJ3; 8 nucleotides agree with TRDD3. The CDR3 has 18 residues. From germline, CDR1 is GEAIGNYY and CDR2 EKD. This CDR3 is CACDTGGFRSWGTRQMFF. The CDR3 DNA reads as TGTGCCTGTGACACTGGGGGATTCCGCTCCTGGGGCACCCGACAGATGTTTTTC.

There are a few counts of this clone. For this DNA, TCRdb reports the protein of a much larger clone, which diverges at residue 9, most likely from a read error; the protein presented here is translated directly from the DNA. This rearrangement joins TRDV2 to TRDJ1, with TRDD3 as a possible D gene (6 bases). Germline CDR1 and CDR2: GEAIGNYY and EKD. The CDR3 consists of 15 residues. Trimming stripped 2 bases from V and 2 bases from J, with 14 bases between. This CDR3 reads CACDSGGLHTDKLIF. Here the CDR3 DNA reads TGTGCCTGTGACAGTGGGGGTCTACATACCGATAAACTCATCTTT.

Of note for this clone: This DNA's translation differs at residue 8 from TCRdb's protein, which comes from a much larger clone; a read error is likely, and the protein shown is translated from the DNA. This chain joins TRDV2 and TRDJ3, with 8 nucleotides matching TRDD3. V lost 1 base and J lost 2; bases outside the gene matches: 6. Germline lookup yields CDR1 GEAIGNYY and CDR2 EKD. This CDR3 comprises 18 residues. The CDR3 DNA reads TGTGCCTGTGACACGGGGGATATGGGAACCTGGGACACCCGACAGATGTTTTTC. Its translation: CACDTGDMGTWDTRQMFF.

This clone was observed a few times. The protein held in TCRdb is that of a much larger clone and does not match this DNA's translation at residue 8, likely because of a read error; the protein shown is translated from the DNA. This sequence joins TRDV2 and TRDJ3; D gene ambiguous. Germline V gene lookup returns CDR1 GEAIGNYY and CDR2 EKD. There are 18 residues in the CDR3. V gave up 2 bases and J gave up 0 bases, with 13 bases separating them. CDR3 sequence: CACDRIGRYSWDTRQMFF. CDR3 coding DNA: TGTGCCTGTGACAGGATTGGGAGATACTCCTGGGACACCCGACAGATGTTTTTC.

In its sample, this clone was seen a few times. TCRdb records a much larger clone's protein for this DNA, with a difference at residue 10 that likely arises from a read error; the protein given is the translation of the DNA. This CDR3 is also generated by other DNA sequences in the sample. The chain is built from TRDV2 and TRDJ3; 10 bases fit TRDD3. The J segment lost 2 bases and the V segment lost 1 base, leaving 4 bases of the junction unmatched. Looked up from germline, CDR1 is GEAIGNYY and CDR2 is EKD. The CDR3 spans 18 residues. This CDR3 reads CACDTGGYSPWDTRQMFF. The CDR3, as DNA: TGTGCCTGTGACACTGGGGGATACAGCCCCTGGGACACCCGACAGATGTTTTTC.

This clone was found a few times. This may be a read error, as it is one base from a much larger clone. The sample has other DNA sequences that encode this CDR3 too. The gene calls are TRDV2 and TRDJ3; maybe TRDD3 (6 bases). The CDR3 totals 17 residues. Germline V CDR1 and CDR2: GEAIGNYY, EKD. CDR3 in DNA: TGTGCCTGCGACACCTGGGGACCCTCCTGGGACACCCGACAGATGTTTTTC. Translating it yields CACDTWGPSWDTRQMFF.